This T cell receptor beta chain was documented in a study of OX40 agonist ivuxolimab in advanced cancers. Across the whole study: Head and neck, renal cell, melanoma or hepatocellular carcinoma were the cancers that dose-escalation patients had. A male proportion of 82.7% was recorded, with mean age approximately 60 years and range roughly 23 to 85. Partial responses were recorded for three patients, including one with hepatocellular carcinoma and two with cutaneous melanoma. Whole-study results and caveats: Fewer expanded clones were found on average in CD4+ than in CD8+ T cells.

CDR1 and CDR2 from the germline V gene are MNHEY and SVGAGI. Trimming cost V 6 bases and J 10 bases, with 21 bases left between them. This CDR3 is 14 amino acids long. With respect to this clone: Its specificity is unknown.

TCRdb's copy holds only in-frame clones and misses some; the assay was immunoSEQ multiplex PCR. The data hold under 100,000 clones, with 70% to 85% observed a single time. The sequences come from CD4+ or CD8+ T cells sorted from blood, collected in a trial of the OX40 agonist ivuxolimab. The receptor's source is an adult with an advanced solid tumor such as melanoma, head and neck, liver or kidney cancer. V is TRBV6-5 and J is TRBJ1-2; a weak D match, TRBD1 (5 bases). CDR3 in DNA: TGTGCCAGCAGCACGGGACGGACCTTGTCAAACTACACCTTC. This codes for CASSTGRTLSNYTF.